One sample yielded the 2 T cell receptor beta chains listed below, sequenced in a study of blood T cell repertoires in COVID-19. Using immunoSEQ multiplex PCR, the repertoire was profiled, and TCRdb retains in-frame clones only, with some absent. The data hold under 200,000 clones, with 79% observed a single time. Material for sequencing was peripheral blood. The origin of the receptors is a man aged 55 to 70 with active or convalescent COVID-19.

The CDR3 nucleotides are TGTGCCAGCAGCCGGGATACAGGGGACCAGGGTGGCTACACCTTC. This sequence encodes CASSRDTGDQGGYTF. The chain couples TRBV3-1 (or the pseudogene TRBV3-2) to TRBJ1-2, with TRBD1 matching 7 bases. Germline V gives CDR1 LGHDT, CDR2 YNNKEL (reference sequence). V gave up 4 bases and J gave up 7 bases; unmatched junction bases: 12. The CDR3 covers 15 residues.

The J gene is TRBJ1-5, the V gene TRBV7-2; D unresolved. From germline, CDR1 is SGHTA and CDR2 FQGNSA. CDR3 length: 13 amino acids. With 9 bases removed from V and 5 bases from J, the gap between germline ends came to 14 bases. The CDR3 region has the DNA TGTGCCAGTACTATGGAGGGCGATCAGCCCCAGCATTTT. The encoded protein is CASTMEGDQPQHF.